The count of the clone carrying this T cell receptor (beta chain) is one. CDR3 length equals 14 residues. CDR1 is LNHDA and CDR2 is SQIVND in the germline V gene (reference sequence). Trimming stripped 3 bases from V and 2 bases from J, with 9 bases between. This sample was taken from a study of T cell changes during pregnancy in multiple sclerosis. This table comes from immunoSEQ multiplex PCR, and its TCRdb copy is limited to in-frame clones, with some not included. The profile shows roughly 48,000 clones, 88% of them singletons. This chain links TRBV19 with TRBJ2-3; no clear D gene. The source material was CD4+ T cells from peripheral blood mononuclear cells, sampled in the second trimester of pregnancy. The TCR was taken from a female donor with multiple sclerosis, enrolled in a pregnancy study. Here the CDR3 reads CASSMGSDTDTQYF. The CDR3 DNA is TGTGCCAGTAGTATGGGCTCAGACACAGATACGCAGTATTTT. The whole variable domain, filled in from reference TRBV19 and TRBJ2-3, reads DGGITQSPKYLFRKEGQNVTLSCEQNLNHDAMYWYRQDPGQGLRLIYYSQIVNDFQKGDIAEGYSVSREKKESFPLTVTSAQKNPTAFYLCASSMGSDTDTQYFGPGTRLTVL.